This paragraph reports one T cell receptor (beta chain). This entry comes from a study of identical twins. This CDR3 is 16 amino acids long. The germline gives CDR1 MNHNS, CDR2 SASEGT. Losses at the gene ends were 6 bases for V and 6 bases for J; bases not matched to a gene: 13. The cDNA had a unique molecular identifier and a template-switch universal primer site. From the 5' RACE reads, TCRdb called clonotypes with MiXCR, one entry per CDR3 protein. The table has 500,000 to 550,000 distinct CDR3 sequences, around 24% seen once; the top ten hold 0.48%. Everyone who donated was a healthy Caucasian. The same data also went into a second study, on yellow fever vaccine responses in identical twins.

The gene calls are TRBV6-1 and TRBJ2-5; 10 nucleotides line up with TRBD2. Sequencing used CD4+ T cells sorted from blood. This clonotype was sampled from a woman under 30 in good health. CDR3 in amino acids: CASSKNQAGGPQTQYF. CDR3 bases: TGTGCCAGCAGCAAGAACCAAGCGGGGGGGCCACAGACCCAGTACTTC.